In its sample, the clone carrying this T cell receptor (beta chain) was seen many times. TCR beta CDR3 regions were amplified from RNA transcripts. The HTBI primer set served for first-round RT-PCR of the TCR CDR3. TCRdb called the multiplex PCR reads again in MiXCR, with one record for every CDR3 protein. The profile shows about 560,000 distinct CDR3 sequences, roughly 17% of them singletons. This sample was included in a study of T cells in Graves' hyperthyroidism and ophthalmopathy. Trimming stripped 3 bases from V and 1 base from J, with 9 bases between. CDR1 is SGHTA and CDR2 is FQGNSA in the germline V gene. This CDR3 has 15 residues. Based on clinical symptoms, serum thyroxine and TRAb, thyroid ultrasound and orbital computed tomography, diagnoses were reached.

Sequencing was done on a sample of blood. This clonotype was sampled from a woman aged 18-35 years with Graves' hyperthyroidism. The V gene is TRBV7-2, the J gene TRBJ2-2; possibly TRBD2 for D (5 bases). The CDR3 coding sequence is TGTGCCAGCAGCTTCCTAGCACTGAACACCGGGGAGCTGTTTTTT. Translating gives CASSFLALNTGELFF.